These 9 T cell receptor beta chains share one sample of origin, sequenced in a study of T cell responses to AZD1222 COVID-19 vaccine. Measured with immunoSEQ multiplex PCR; TCRdb has only the in-frame clones, and not every one. The sample lists around 130,000 clones, roughly 90% occurring once. Sequencing was performed on peripheral blood, taken 28 days after the second AZD1222 dose. Source of these receptors: an adult who received the AZD1222 COVID-19 vaccine.

The V gene is TRBV5-1, the J gene TRBJ1-2, with 8 nucleotides matching TRBD1. V was pared by 3 bases and J by 2 bases, with 3 bases of the junction left unmatched. The CDR3 covers 14 residues. Germline CDR1 is SGHRS and CDR2 is YFSETQ. In DNA form, the CDR3 reads TGCGCCAGCAGCTCCTGGACAGGGAACTATGGCTACACCTTC. Protein: CASSSWTGNYGYTF.

The V and J genes are TRBV10-3 and TRBJ2-3, with 10 bases lining up with TRBD2. The CDR3 covers 16 residues. The J segment lost 5 bases and the V segment lost 5 bases, leaving 10 bases of the junction unmatched. Germline CDR1 and CDR2: ENHRY and SYGVKD. The CDR3 is CAISPFSGGAGDTQYF. DNA of the CDR3: TGTGCCATCAGTCCCTTCAGCGGGGGGGCCGGAGATACGCAGTATTTT.

The genes are TRBV11-2 and TRBJ2-5; 9 bases agree with TRBD1. Trimming cost V 7 bases and J 5 bases; bases outside gene matches: 8. The CDR3 has 14 amino acids. Germline-derived CDR1 and CDR2 are SGHAT and FQNNGV. The CDR3 loop is CASNTGGAWETQYF. The CDR3 coding sequence is TGTGCCAGCAATACAGGGGGCGCGTGGGAGACCCAGTACTTC.

This clone came up once. V usage is TRBV18 and J usage is TRBJ2-5; possible D gene TRBD2, 5 bases. CDR1 and CDR2 (germline): KGHSH, LQKENI. The CDR3 covers 12 residues. With 3 bases removed from V and 7 bases from J, the gap between germline ends came to 9 bases. This CDR3 reads CASSPSSGTQYF. The CDR3 coding sequence is TGTGCCAGCTCACCGTCAAGCGGGACCCAGTACTTC.

This clone was seen more than once but under ten times. Written as DNA, the CDR3 is TGTGCCAGCAGCTTAGTACTAGCGGGAGGCGAGCAGTACTTC. Translating gives CASSLVLAGGEQYF. This chain joins TRBV7-9 and TRBJ2-7; TRBD2 agrees at 12 bases. Germline V lookup: CDR1 SEHNR, CDR2 FQNEAQ (reference sequence). J gave up 6 bases and V 1 base, and 1 base lay outside the gene matches. This CDR3 is built from 14 residues.

V is TRBV30 and J is TRBJ1-5; no definite D call. V was cut by 2 bases and J by 3 bases, with 11 bases left in between. CDR1 is GTSNPN and CDR2 is SVGIG in the germline V gene (reference sequence). The CDR3 is made up of 14 amino acids. The CDR3 here is CAWSTVTSNQPQHF. Here the CDR3 DNA reads TGTGCCTGGAGTACAGTTACATCCAATCAGCCCCAGCATTTT.

The chain joins TRBV6-5 to TRBJ2-2; D tentatively reads TRBD1 or TRBD2 (5 bases each). Per germline, CDR1 MNHEY and CDR2 SVGAGI. The CDR3 spans 15 residues. Trimming took off 8 bases at V and 2 bases at J, with 15 bases between the two ends. As DNA, the CDR3 is TGTGCCAGCCGGTGGGGCCGGGGTAACACCGGGGAGCTGTTTTTT. Protein: CASRWGRGNTGELFF.

The V and J genes are TRBV12-5 and TRBJ1-6; no firm D call. The CDR3 extends over 11 amino acids. From germline, CDR1 is LGHNT and CDR2 FRNRAP. The ends were cut back, 6 bases at V and 14 bases at J, with 11 bases in the middle. The CDR3 reads CASGSGGSLHF. In nucleotides, the CDR3 is TGTGCTAGTGGCTCGGGCGGCTCCCTCCACTTT.

CDR3 sequence: CASSQLGTAASPLHF. Written as DNA, the CDR3 is TGCGCCAGCAGCCAGCTAGGGACTGCGGCCTCACCCCTCCACTTT. The gene calls are TRBV4-3 and TRBJ1-6; D perhaps matches TRBD1 (5 bases). The V gene lost 3 bases and the J gene lost 10 bases, with 16 bases spanning the gap. CDR3 length: 15 amino acids. Germline V gene sequence: CDR1 LGHNA, CDR2 YSLEER.